The clone carrying this T cell receptor beta chain was picked up a small number of times. Its antigen is as yet unknown. The data belong to a study of response to subunit inactivated influenza vaccine. Losses at the gene ends were 1 base for V and 8 bases for J; bases not matched to a gene: 4. The CDR3 has 14 amino acids. Germline values: CDR1 LGHNA, CDR2 YNFKEQ. Study results and caveats: With each seasonal influenza vaccination, the authors suggested, few new T cells are recruited.

One entry per CDR3 protein, called by TCRdb with MiXCR from the RT-PCR reads. The sample holds hundreds of thousands of distinct CDR3 sequences, about a fifth seen once. The input for sequencing was PBMCs from blood, taken roughly 5 days after vaccination. The gene calls are TRBV4-2 and TRBJ2-4, with TRBD1 identical over 8 bases. The sequence derives from a man between 45 and 60 years old who received an inactivated influenza vaccine. This chain's CDR3 is CASSQGTGLDIQYF. CDR3 nucleotide sequence: TGTGCCAGCAGCCAAGGGACAGGGCTAGACATTCAGTACTTC.